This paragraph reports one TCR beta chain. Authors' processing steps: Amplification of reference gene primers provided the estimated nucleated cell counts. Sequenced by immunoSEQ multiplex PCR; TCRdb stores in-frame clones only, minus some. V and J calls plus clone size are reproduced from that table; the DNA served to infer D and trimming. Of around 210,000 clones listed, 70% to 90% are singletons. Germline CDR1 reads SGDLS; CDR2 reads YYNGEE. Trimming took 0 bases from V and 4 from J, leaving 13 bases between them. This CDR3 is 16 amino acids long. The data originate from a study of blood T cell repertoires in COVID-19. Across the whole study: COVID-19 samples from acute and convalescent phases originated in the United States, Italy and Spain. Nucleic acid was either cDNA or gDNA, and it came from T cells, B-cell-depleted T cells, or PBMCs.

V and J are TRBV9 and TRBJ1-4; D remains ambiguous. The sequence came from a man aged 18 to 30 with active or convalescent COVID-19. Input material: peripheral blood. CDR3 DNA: TGTGCCAGCAGCGTAGCTGCCGCCCCTAATAATGAAAAACTGTTTTTT. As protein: CASSVAAAPNNEKLFF.